These 21 T cell receptor beta chains share one sample of origin, sequenced in a study of T cells in Graves' hyperthyroidism and ophthalmopathy. TCR beta CDR3 sequences were amplified from RNA transcripts. An initial round of RT-PCR targeting the TCR CDR3 relied on the HTBI primer set. Via MiXCR, TCRdb re-called the multiplex PCR reads, giving one row per CDR3 protein. The sample has over 200,000 distinct CDR3 sequences, 17% seen once; the top ten hold 50%. Source material: blood. These receptors all stem from a man aged 50-60 years with Graves' hyperthyroidism.

In this sample, this clonotype turned up many times. The rearrangement links TRBV7-2 to TRBJ2-5; maybe TRBD2 (5 bases). The CDR3 extends over 15 amino acids. Germline V lookup: CDR1 SGHTA, CDR2 FQGNSA. V gave up 6 bases and J gave up 6 bases, with 20 bases separating them. Written as DNA, the CDR3 is TGTGCCAGCAGGCCCCTGGGCGGGTGGGCGCAGACCCAGTACTTC. Encoded protein: CASRPLGGWAQTQYF.

This clonotype was observed many times. The rearrangement links TRBV28 to TRBJ2-5; D is perhaps TRBD1 or TRBD2 (5 bases each). CDR3 length equals 15 residues. Trimming stripped 2 bases from V and 1 base from J, with 11 bases between. CDR1 and CDR2 from the germline V gene are MDHEN and SYDVKM. The CDR3 sequence: CASSLTGTTQETQYF. The CDR3 bases are TGTGCCAGCAGTTTAACTGGGACGACCCAAGAGACCCAGTACTTC.

The chain carries TRBV7-2 and TRBJ1-2; D possibly corresponds to TRBD1 (6 bases). In germline, CDR1 is SGHTA, CDR2 FQGNSA. The V end lost 2 bases, the J end lost 8 bases, and 15 bases lay between the germline ends. The CDR3 is 14 amino acids. The CDR3 loop is CASSLRQGKGGYTF. For the CDR3, the DNA is TGTGCCAGCAGCTTAAGGCAGGGGAAAGGCGGCTACACCTTC.

The chain links TRBV27 to TRBJ2-7, with 13 bases aligning to TRBD2. Germline values: CDR1 MNHEY, CDR2 SMNVEV (reference sequence). The CDR3 covers 18 residues. The trim removed 5 bases at V and 4 bases at J, leaving 14 bases unmatched. The CDR3 DNA reads as TGTGCCAGCAGTCCACCGACTAGCGGGAGGTCAAGACGGTACGAGCAGTACTTC. Translated: CASSPPTSGRSRRYEQYF.

This clonotype occurred a few times. The chain links TRBV6-1 to TRBJ2-1; D unclear. With 10 bases removed from V and 4 bases from J, the gap between germline ends came to 17 bases. Germline loops: CDR1 MNHNS, CDR2 SASEGT. The CDR3 loop spans 14 amino acids. CDR3 protein: CAIPSRENYNEQFF. CDR3 nucleotide sequence: TGTGCCATCCCATCTCGCGAAAATTACAATGAGCAGTTCTTC.

V gene TRBV24-1 combines with J gene TRBJ2-6; TRBD1 matches 12 bases. Germline V gene data show CDR1 as KGHDR and CDR2 as SFDVKD. The CDR3 covers 19 residues. V lost 4 bases to trimming and J lost 3 bases; unmatched junction nucleotides: 9. The CDR3 DNA sequence: TGTGCCACCAGTGACCCCACCGGGACAGGGGGCGGTGGGGCCAACGTCCTGACTTTC. This gives the protein CATSDPTGTGGGGANVLTF.

Ten or more counts support this clonotype. The rearrangement uses TRBV30 and TRBJ1-2, with D possibly matching TRBD1 (6 bases). Germline CDR1 and CDR2: GTSNPN and SVGIG (reference sequence). The CDR3 has 14 residues. Trimming took 3 bases from V and 6 from J, leaving 17 bases between them. The CDR3 reads CAWRGAGENNGYTF. CDR3 DNA: TGTGCCTGGAGGGGGGCAGGGGAGAACAATGGCTACACCTTC. Full variable domain (remainder filled in from reference TRBV30 and TRBJ1-2): SQTIHQWPATLVQPVGSPLSLECTVEGTSNPNLYWYRQAAGRGLQLLFYSVGIGQISSEVPQNLSASRPQDRQFILSSKKLLLSDSGFYLCAWRGAGENNGYTFGSGTRLTVV.

This clonotype was picked up many times. The V and J genes are TRBV7-9 and TRBJ2-2; the D is unclear. CDR3 length: 13 amino acids. Germline V gene lookup returns CDR1 SEHNR and CDR2 FQNEAQ (reference sequence). V lost 0 bases, J lost 6 bases, and 5 bases lay in between. The CDR3 DNA follows: TGTGCCAGCAGCTTAGCCGGCCCCGGGGAGCTGTTTTTT. Amino acid sequence: CASSLAGPGELFF.

The V gene is TRBV11-2, the J gene TRBJ2-1, with D uncertain. V lost 5 bases to trimming and J lost 5 bases, with 10 bases between them. The CDR3 is 13 amino acids. In germline, CDR1 is SGHAT, CDR2 FQNNGV. DNA for the CDR3: TGTGCCAGCAGCCAAGAGCGAGACAATGAGCAGTTCTTC. Its protein product is CASSQERDNEQFF. Full variable domain (outside the CDR3, taken from reference TRBV11-2 and TRBJ2-1): EAGVAQSPRYKIIEKRQSVAFWCNPISGHATLYWYQQILGQGPKLLIQFQNNGVVDDSQLPKDRFSAERLKGVDSTLKIQPAKLEDSAVYLCASSQERDNEQFFGPGTRLTVL.

The V gene is TRBV20-1, the J gene TRBJ2-7, with TRBD2 as a possible D gene (5 bases). V was clipped by 3 bases and J by 5 bases, with 20 bases between them. Germline V lookup: CDR1 DFQATT, CDR2 SNEGSKA (reference sequence). The CDR3 has 15 residues. Written as DNA, the CDR3 is TGCAGTGCTAGGGACTTCGTCAGGTCGGCCCACGAGCAGTACTTC. Translation gives CSARDFVRSAHEQYF.

The chain combines TRBV14 with TRBJ2-5, with D perhaps TRBD1 (6 bases). V was shortened by 3 bases and J by 5 bases, with 19 bases between the two germline ends. The CDR3 is 16 residues long. CDR1 and CDR2 from the germline V gene are SGHDN and FVKESK. The CDR3 coding sequence is TGTGCCAGCAGCCAGTGGGGTCAGGGGTATCCTGAGACCCAGTACTTC. This codes for CASSQWGQGYPETQYF. Full variable domain (rest looked up from reference TRBV14 and TRBJ2-5): EAGVTQFPSHSVIEKGQTVTLRCDPISGHDNLYWYRRVMGKEIKFLLHFVKESKQDESGMPNNRFLAERTGGTYSTLKVQPAELEDSGVYFCASSQWGQGYPETQYFGPGTRLLVL.

The chain employs TRBV30 and TRBJ2-7; 10 bases line up with TRBD2. V dropped 5 bases and J dropped 5; count of bases not matched to a gene: 6. This CDR3 comprises 13 residues. Per germline, CDR1 GTSNPN and CDR2 SVGIG (reference sequence). CDR3 loop: CAWRAGGRNEQYF. The CDR3 coding sequence is TGTGCCTGGCGAGCGGGAGGGCGGAACGAGCAGTACTTC. Using reference TRBV30 and TRBJ2-7 for the parts outside the CDR3, the full variable domain is SQTIHQWPATLVQPVGSPLSLECTVEGTSNPNLYWYRQAAGRGLQLLFYSVGIGQISSEVPQNLSASRPQDRQFILSSKKLLLSDSGFYLCAWRAGGRNEQYFGPGTRLTVT.

There are many counts of this clonotype. The rearrangement joins TRBV13 to TRBJ1-1, with 10 bases identical to TRBD1. The CDR3 has 15 amino acids. The V gene's germline CDR1 is PRHDT and CDR2 FYEKMQ (reference sequence). J gave up 4 bases and V 5 bases, and 7 bases lay outside the gene matches. As DNA, the CDR3 is TGTGCCAGCAGCCAGGGGACAGGGGTGGGCACTGAAGCTTTCTTT. Residues: CASSQGTGVGTEAFF.

This clonotype was detected a few times. V usage is TRBV20-1 and J usage is TRBJ2-7, with 8 bases that match TRBD2. The CDR3 is 13 residues long. Germline-derived CDR1 and CDR2 are DFQATT and SNEGSKA (reference sequence). V shed 4 bases and J 0 bases; nucleotides not matched to a gene: 2. The CDR3 reads CSAIAGNSYEQYF. The CDR3, as DNA: TGCAGTGCTATAGCGGGGAACTCCTACGAGCAGTACTTC.

This clonotype has ten or more counts. The chain carries TRBV20-1 and TRBJ1-5, with 7 bases matching TRBD1. The germline CDR1 and CDR2 sequences are DFQATT and SNEGSKA (reference sequence). This CDR3 contains 14 residues. Trimming took 7 bases from V and 2 from J; bases not matched to a gene: 8. In DNA, the CDR3 is TGCAGTGGGACAGGTCACCAGGGCAATCAGCCCCAGCATTTT. Protein: CSGTGHQGNQPQHF.

The chain joins TRBV6-2 or TRBV6-3 to TRBJ2-7; D uncertain. The CDR3 consists of 12 residues. Germline V gives CDR1 MNHEY, CDR2 SVGEGT. V was trimmed by 11 bases and J by 9 bases, leaving 20 bases between them. CDR3: CACTDFLRGQYF. CDR3 coding DNA: TGTGCCTGCACAGACTTCTTACGAGGGCAGTACTTC.

J is TRBJ1-6 and V is TRBV15; D gene uncertain. The CDR3 has 13 amino acids. The ends were cut back, 0 bases at V and 7 bases at J, with 4 bases in the middle. Per germline, CDR1 LNHNV and CDR2 YYDKDF (reference sequence). CDR3 amino acids: CATSRDRNSPLHF. CDR3 in DNA: TGTGCCACCAGCAGAGACAGGAATTCACCCCTCCACTTT.

This clonotype was seen ten or more times. The V call is TRBV18, the J call TRBJ2-2; D remains ambiguous. Per the germline V gene, CDR1 is KGHSH and CDR2 is LQKENI. The CDR3 is 13 residues long. The V gene lost 1 base and the J gene lost 6 bases, with 6 bases spanning the gap. CDR3 bases: TGTGCCAGCTCACCACTGGCATCCGGGGAGCTGTTTTTT. Translation: CASSPLASGELFF.

A few counts support this clonotype. This chain connects TRBV30 to TRBJ2-5, with D unresolved. From germline, CDR1 is GTSNPN and CDR2 SVGIG (reference sequence). V gave up 0 bases and J gave up 7 bases, with 12 bases separating them. This CDR3 is 13 amino acids long. CDR3 bases: TGTGCCTGGAGTGTAAAAAATTCAGGGACCCAGTACTTC. Protein sequence: CAWSVKNSGTQYF.

V gene TRBV4-1 combines with J gene TRBJ2-1; 14 nucleotides agree with TRBD2. Germline assignment: CDR1 MGHRA and CDR2 YSYEKL. The CDR3 is made up of 16 amino acids. The J segment lost 8 bases and the V segment lost 3 bases, leaving 6 bases of the junction unmatched. CDR3 region: CASSQGLAGVRDEQFF. CDR3 sequence (DNA): TGCGCCAGCAGCCAGGGACTAGCGGGAGTTAGGGATGAGCAGTTCTTC.

The rearrangement joins TRBV7-3 to TRBJ2-5; D gene ambiguous. V was cut by 4 bases and J by 5 bases, with 11 bases left in between. Germline CDR1 and CDR2: SGHTA and FQGTGA. This CDR3 spans 13 amino acids. CDR3 amino acids: CASSSHSWETQYF. Here the CDR3 DNA reads TGTGCCAGCAGCTCACACTCCTGGGAGACCCAGTACTTC. The full variable domain, completed using reference TRBV7-3 and TRBJ2-5, is GAGVSQTPSNKVTEKGKYVELRCDPISGHTALYWYRQSLGQGPEFLIYFQGTGAADDSGLPNDRFFAVRPEGSVSTLKIQRTERGDSAVYLCASSSHSWETQYFGPGTRLLVL.